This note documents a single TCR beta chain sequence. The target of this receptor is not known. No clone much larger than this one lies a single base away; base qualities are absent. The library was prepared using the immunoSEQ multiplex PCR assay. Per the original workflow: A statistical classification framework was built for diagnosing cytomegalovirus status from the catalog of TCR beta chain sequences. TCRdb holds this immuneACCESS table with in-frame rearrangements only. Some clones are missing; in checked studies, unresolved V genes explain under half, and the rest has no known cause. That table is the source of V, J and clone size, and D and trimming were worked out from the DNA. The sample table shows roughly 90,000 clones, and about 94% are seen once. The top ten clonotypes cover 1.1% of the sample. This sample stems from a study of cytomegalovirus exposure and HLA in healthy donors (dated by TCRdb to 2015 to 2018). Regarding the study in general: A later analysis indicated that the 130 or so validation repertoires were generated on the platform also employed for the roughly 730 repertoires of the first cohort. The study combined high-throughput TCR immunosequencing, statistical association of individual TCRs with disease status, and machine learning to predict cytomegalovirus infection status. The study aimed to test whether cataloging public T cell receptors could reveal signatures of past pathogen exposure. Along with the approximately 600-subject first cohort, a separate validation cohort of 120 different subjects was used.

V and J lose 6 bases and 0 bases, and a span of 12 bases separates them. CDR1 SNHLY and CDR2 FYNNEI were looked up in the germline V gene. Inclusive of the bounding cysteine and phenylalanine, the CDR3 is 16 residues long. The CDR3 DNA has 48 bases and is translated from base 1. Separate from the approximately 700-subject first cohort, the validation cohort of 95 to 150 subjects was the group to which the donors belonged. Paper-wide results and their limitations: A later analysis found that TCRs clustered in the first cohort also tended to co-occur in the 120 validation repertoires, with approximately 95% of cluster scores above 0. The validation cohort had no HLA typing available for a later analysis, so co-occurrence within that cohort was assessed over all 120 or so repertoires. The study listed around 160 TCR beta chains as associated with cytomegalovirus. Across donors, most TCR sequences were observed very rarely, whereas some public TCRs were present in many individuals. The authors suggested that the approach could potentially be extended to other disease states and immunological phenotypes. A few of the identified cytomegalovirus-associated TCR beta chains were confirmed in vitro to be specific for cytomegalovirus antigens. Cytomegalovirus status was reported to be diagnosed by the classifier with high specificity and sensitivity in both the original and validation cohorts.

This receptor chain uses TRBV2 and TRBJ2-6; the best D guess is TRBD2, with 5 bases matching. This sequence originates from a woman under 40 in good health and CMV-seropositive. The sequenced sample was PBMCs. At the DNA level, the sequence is TGTGCCAGCAGAGGTATTGACTACTCTGGGGCCAACGTCCTGACTTTC. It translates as CASRGIDYSGANVLTF.